A single sample is the source of the 2 T cell receptor beta chains below, sequenced in a study of T cell changes during pregnancy in multiple sclerosis. TCRdb keeps only in-frame clones here, not all; method: immunoSEQ multiplex PCR. This sample has fewer than 80,000 clones; about 92% occur once, and the top ten carry under 2%. Specimen: peripheral blood, collected in the third trimester of pregnancy. All receptors come from a female donor in good health, enrolled as a control in a pregnancy study.

This rearrangement joins TRBV5-1 to TRBJ2-5; 12 bases agree with TRBD2. The ends lost 4 bases at V and 3 bases at J; junction bases unmatched: 7. Germline V gene data show CDR1 as SGHRS and CDR2 as YFSETQ. The length of the CDR3 is 16 residues. This chain's CDR3 is CASSPSGGAGKETQYF. The CDR3 DNA reads as TGCGCCAGCAGCCCTAGCGGGGGGGCGGGGAAAGAGACCCAGTACTTC.

The V gene is TRBV30, the J gene TRBJ2-3; D not resolved. Per the germline V gene, CDR1 is GTSNPN and CDR2 is SVGIG (reference sequence). V lost 0 bases, J lost 2 bases, and 9 bases lay in between. The CDR3 spans 14 residues. CDR3 in DNA: TGTGCCTGGAGTGTACATGGGCCCACAGATACGCAGTATTTT. Its translation: CAWSVHGPTDTQYF.